This TCR beta chain was captured by sequencing in a study of T cells in localized non-small cell lung cancer (dated by TCRdb to 2020 to 2022). Concerning the study at large: Comparing tumors with uninvolved tumor-adjacent lungs, the study looked at the T cell repertoires of approximately 240 patients with early-stage NSCLC. A mean age of around 66 years was recorded for the NSCLC patients, of whom 120 to 150 were male and 90 to 110 were female. All 220 or so NSCLC patients in the cohort were treatment-naive and had localized lung tumors that were resected. Findings and caveats that apply to the study as a whole: Uninvolved tumor-adjacent lung showed the highest T cell clonality, higher than tumor, which suggests more focused antigenic responses in the uninvolved tumor-adjacent lung. Longer overall survival was associated with higher T cell density in blood, whereas shorter survival was associated with higher clonality in adjacent lung. Because multi-region sequencing of the tumors was not done, intratumor heterogeneity could not be ruled out. A median of around 62 of the top 100 tumor clones turned up in the paired uninvolved adjacent lung, and under 30 of those clones also ranked among the top 100 of that same adjacent lung. Because the study design was exploratory, TCR variables were selected using unadjusted p-values without false-discovery rate correction.

As to this clone: The clone's antigen remains unknown. No qualities accompany the bases; no much larger clone lies one base away.

At diagnosis, peripheral blood, uninvolved tumor-adjacent lung and tumor were collected and were preserved as a mix of fresh-frozen and FFPE material. Blood samples were analyzed as peripheral blood mononuclear cells for TCR repertoire profiling. The immunoSEQ Assay was used to sequence TCR beta CDR3 regions from DNA. The original methods were these. T cell density was computed as TCR beta template counts normalized to usable DNA estimated by amplifying housekeeping genes. Richness was estimated using the preseqR package, with extrapolation to 400,000 templates for PBMC samples and to 120,000 templates for tissue samples. Clonality was defined by subtracting Pielou's evenness from one. Tissue-enriched TCRs were identified through differential abundance testing performed on productive amino-acid clonotypes, with a minimum total count of 5 and an alpha of 0.1. The Jaccard Index and the Morisita Overlap Index were used to measure how much the repertoires overlapped between compartments. GLIPH clustered TCR beta CDR3s with public tetramer-defined viral CDR3s; viral motifs required at least three viral sequences plus V-gene enrichment. TCRdb limited this immuneACCESS table to in-frame rearrangements with V and J called. A share of clones is missing; checked studies link under half to unresolved V genes, and the rest is unexplained. That table supplies the V and J calls and clone size; D and trimming were determined from the DNA. The sample data list 25,000 to 30,000 clones, and roughly 90% of these were observed just once. 2.5% to 3% of the sample rests with the top ten.

For this chain, trimming is 5 bases at the V end and 6 bases at the J end, and the number of junction bases without a gene match is 12. Looking up the germline V gene (reference sequence) yields CDR1 MNHEY and CDR2 SMNVEV. The CDR3 measures 16 amino acids from cysteine to phenylalanine. The sequence is cut down to CDR3 DNA, 48 bases in frame from base 1. Sequenced material: peripheral blood, taken before any cancer treatment. This clonotype was obtained from a woman between 18 and 55 years old with stage I lung adenocarcinoma. The chain is assembled from TRBV27 and TRBJ2-3; TRBD2 agrees with 9 junctional bases. The DNA reads TGTGCCAGCAGTCCAGTACTAGCGGGTGGGGCCGATACGCAGTATTTT. Translated, this is CASSPVLAGGADTQYF.